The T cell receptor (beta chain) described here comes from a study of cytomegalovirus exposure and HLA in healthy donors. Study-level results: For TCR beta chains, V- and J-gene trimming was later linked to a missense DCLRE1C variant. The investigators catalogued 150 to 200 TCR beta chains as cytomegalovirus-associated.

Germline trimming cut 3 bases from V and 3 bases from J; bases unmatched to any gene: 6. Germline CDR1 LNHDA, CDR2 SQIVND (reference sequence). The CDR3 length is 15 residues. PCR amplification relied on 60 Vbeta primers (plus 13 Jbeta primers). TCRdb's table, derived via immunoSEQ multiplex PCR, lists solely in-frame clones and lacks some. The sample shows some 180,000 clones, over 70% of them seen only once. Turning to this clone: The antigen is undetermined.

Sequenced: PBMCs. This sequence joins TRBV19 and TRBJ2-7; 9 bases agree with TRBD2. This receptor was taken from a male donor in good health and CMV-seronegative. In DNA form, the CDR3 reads TGTGCCAGTAGTATTGGGCTAGCGGGATTCTACGAGCAGTACTTC. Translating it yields CASSIGLAGFYEQYF.